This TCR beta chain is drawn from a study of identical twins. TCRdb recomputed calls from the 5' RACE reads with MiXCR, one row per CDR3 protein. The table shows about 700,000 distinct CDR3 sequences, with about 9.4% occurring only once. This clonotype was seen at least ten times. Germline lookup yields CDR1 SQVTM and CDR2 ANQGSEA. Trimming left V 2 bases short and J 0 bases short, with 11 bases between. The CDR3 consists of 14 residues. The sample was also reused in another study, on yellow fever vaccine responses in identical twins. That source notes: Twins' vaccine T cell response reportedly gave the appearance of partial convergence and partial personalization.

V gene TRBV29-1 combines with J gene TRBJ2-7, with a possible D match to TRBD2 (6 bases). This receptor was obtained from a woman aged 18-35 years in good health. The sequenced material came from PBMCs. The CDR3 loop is CSVERDGSSYEQYF. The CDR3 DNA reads TGCAGCGTTGAACGGGACGGGAGCTCCTACGAGCAGTACTTC.